This T cell receptor beta chain emerged from a study of blood T cell repertoires in COVID-19. Study information: The United States, Italy and Spain supplied acute and convalescent COVID-19 samples.

Profiled with immunoSEQ multiplex PCR; TCRdb holds only in-frame clones, not every one. The sample lists about 160,000 clones, around four fifths occurring once. V was shortened by 4 bases and J by 4 bases, with 17 bases between the two germline ends. This CDR3 is 15 amino acids long. The germline gives CDR1 MNHEY, CDR2 SVGAGI. The chain uses TRBV6-5 and TRBJ2-7, with a weak D call TRBD2 (7 bases). This receptor was identified in an older woman with acute or convalescent COVID-19. Sequencing was performed on peripheral blood. CDR3 residues: CASSFKWGGSYEQYF. CDR3 DNA sequence: TGTGCCAGCAGTTTCAAATGGGGGGGCAGTTACGAGCAGTACTTC.